A selection of T cell receptor beta chains follows, all from one sample in a study of human T cells and chemical hapten exposure. TCRdb analysed the RACE reads with MiXCR anew, one entry per CDR3 protein. The sample yields roughly 92,000 distinct CDR3 sequences, about an eighth seen once. The material was whole blood, obtained in connection with sensitization to the hapten diphenylcyclopropenone (DPC). These receptors all come from a woman aged 40-49 years with alopecia areata. Some clones in this sample may be carry-over from other donors' samples. The CDR3 runs from the conserved cysteine through the conserved F or W. The order of the fields is V gene, J gene, clone size, CDR3 length, CDR3 protein. The size field is filled for only some rows; it gives once, few, many or a size class.

v_gene: TRBV7-9; j_gene: TRBJ1-5; abundance: few; len: 15; CDR3aa: CASSPSGRVRQPQHF
v_gene: TRBV29-1; j_gene: TRBJ2-3; abundance: .; len: 14; CDR3aa: CSVRGWTGEDTQYF
v_gene: TRBV19; j_gene: TRBJ2-7; abundance: few; len: 10; CDR3aa: CASSIREQYF
v_gene: TRBV7-2; j_gene: TRBJ2-3; abundance: many; len: 15; CDR3aa: CASSSTGQGLDTQYF
v_gene: TRBV14; j_gene: TRBJ2-7; abundance: .; len: 13; CDR3aa: CADGEGQTYEQYF
v_gene: TRBV7-8; j_gene: TRBJ1-4; abundance: .; len: 16; CDR3aa: CASSQAYGSTNEKLFF
v_gene: TRBV27; j_gene: TRBJ1-2; abundance: few; len: 16; CDR3aa: CASSRLPMGANYGYTF
v_gene: TRBV6-2/TRBV6-3; j_gene: TRBJ2-2; abundance: .; len: 18; CDR3aa: CASSRGTPGTPGTGELFF
v_gene: TRBV2; j_gene: TRBJ2-1; abundance: many; len: 12; CDR3aa: CASSEHSGAQFF
v_gene: TRBV12-3/TRBV12-4; j_gene: TRBJ2-5; abundance: .; len: 17; CDR3aa: CASSRGLADKAGETQYF
v_gene: TRBV6-2/TRBV6-3; j_gene: TRBJ2-5; abundance: .; len: 14; CDR3aa: CASSYGRGKETQYF
v_gene: TRBV7-2; j_gene: TRBJ2-5; abundance: many; len: 15; CDR3aa: CASSLSGGTEETQYF
v_gene: TRBV4-1; j_gene: TRBJ2-1; abundance: few; len: 15; CDR3aa: CASSQTGPSYNEQFF
v_gene: TRBV6-2/TRBV6-3; j_gene: TRBJ2-7; abundance: .; len: 14; CDR3aa: CASSTPGLPYEQYF
v_gene: TRBV27; j_gene: TRBJ1-3; abundance: few; len: 14; CDR3aa: CASSWDPSGNTIYF